The 8 T cell receptor beta chains listed next were all sequenced from one sample in a study of breast tumors, draining lymph nodes, adjacent tissues. Using its own MiXCR run on the multiplex PCR reads, TCRdb lists one record per CDR3 protein. The sample lists 270,000 or so distinct CDR3 sequences; 30% were seen once. Breast cancer patients provided tissue from their axillary draining lymph nodes. Sequencing was performed on axillary lymph node tissue. Source of these receptors: a female donor with breast cancer. Some clones in this sample may be carry-over from other donors' samples.

This clonotype was observed many times. The chain employs TRBV20-1 and TRBJ2-1; 7 positions agree with TRBD1. The V gene's germline CDR1 is DFQATT and CDR2 SNEGSKA (reference sequence). Trimming took 2 bases from V and 6 from J; bases not matched to a gene: 10. The CDR3 runs to 15 residues. For the CDR3, the DNA is TGCAGTGCTAGATTCGCTTGGGGACAGTCCAATGAGCAGTTCTTC. The encoded protein is CSARFAWGQSNEQFF.

This clonotype has at least ten counts. A single base separates this from a much larger clone, so it may be a read error. This chain connects TRBV7-8 to TRBJ1-2, with D perhaps matching TRBD1 (6 bases). CDR1 is SGHVS, CDR2 FQNEAQ, per germline. This CDR3 contains 15 residues. DNA of the CDR3: TGTGCCAGCAGCTTAGCCCCAGGGGCGGGCTATGGCTACCCCTTC. It yields the protein CASSLAPGAGYGYPF.

This clonotype was counted ten times or more. The V gene is TRBV7-9, the J gene TRBJ2-3, with 7 bases lining up with TRBD2. CDR1 and CDR2 from the germline V gene are SEHNR and FQNEAQ (reference sequence). Trimming cost V 5 bases and J 3 bases; bases outside gene matches: 17. This CDR3 spans 18 amino acids. In DNA form, the CDR3 reads TGTGCCAGCAGCCCGGGCGTCATTGGCGGGAGAAGGACAGATACGCAGTATTTT. Residues: CASSPGVIGGRRTDTQYF.

Details on this clonotype: This may be a read error: a much more frequent sequence differs by one nucleotide. This chain's CDR3 is CASSTSWGQGDHNEQFF. CDR3 bases: TGTGCCAGTAGTACCTCATGGGGGCAGGGGGATCATAATGAGCAGTTCTTC. The rearrangement links TRBV19 to TRBJ2-1; 7 nucleotides line up with TRBD1. Germline CDR1 reads LNHDA; CDR2 reads SQIVND (reference sequence). J lost 7 bases, V lost 4 bases, and 16 bases had no gene match. The CDR3 is 17 amino acids.

This clonotype was observed many times. The chain couples TRBV20-1 to TRBJ2-7, with TRBD1 identical over 8 bases. The ends lost 0 bases at V and 4 bases at J; junction bases unmatched: 5. The CDR3 contains 14 residues. Germline CDR1 is DFQATT and CDR2 is SNEGSKA (reference sequence). CDR3 nucleotide sequence: TGCAGTGCTAGAGATCACCGGACAGGGTACGAGCAGTACTTC. Protein product: CSARDHRTGYEQYF.

This clonotype showed up many times. The rearrangement links TRBV7-2 to TRBJ2-1, with a tentative D call TRBD1 (6 bases). CDR3 length: 17 residues. Germline CDR1 is SGHTA and CDR2 is FQGNSA. V lost 0 bases and J 0 bases, leaving 12 bases between the germline ends. CDR3 loop: CASSLAMGQGSYNEQFF. The CDR3 coding sequence is TGTGCCAGCAGCTTAGCGATGGGACAAGGCTCCTACAATGAGCAGTTCTTC.

This chain links TRBV9 with TRBJ1-2, with D possibly matching TRBD1 (5 bases). Trimming removed 4 bases from V and 3 bases from J, with 10 bases in between. The V gene's germline CDR1 is SGDLS and CDR2 YYNGEE. This CDR3 has 13 amino acids. The CDR3 nucleotides read TGTGCCAGCAGCTCTTCGACAGACTATGGCTACACCTTC. This gives the protein CASSSSTDYGYTF.

V is TRBV6-5 and J is TRBJ2-3; D unclear. The V gene lost 6 bases and the J gene lost 2 bases, with 15 bases spanning the gap. Germline CDR1 and CDR2: MNHEY and SVGAGI. The CDR3 consists of 15 residues. The CDR3 nucleotides read TGTGCCAGCAGGGCAGCCGGATCGTACACAGATACGCAGTATTTT. Translation: CASRAAGSYTDTQYF.